The 29 T cell receptor beta chains below all came from one sample that was sequenced in a study of vaccination effects on CD4 cells after COVID-19. Isolating CD4+ T cells followed less than 11 days of culture. All study participants received two doses of BNT162b2 or mRNA-1273 vaccine. Here immunoSEQ multiplex PCR was the method, and the copy in TCRdb shows in-frame clones only, minus some. Seen here are some 60,000 clones, about 78% observed once, and the top ten hold 3.5% to 5%. Their antigens are not known. This sample comprised CD4+ T cells from PBMCs cultured without peptide, obtained after COVID-19 vaccination. These receptor sequences come from a human donor who received a COVID-19 vaccine.

This clone was detected once. The chain is built from TRBV2 and TRBJ1-1; D not certain. Trimming took 7 bases from V and 5 from J, leaving 11 bases between them. CDR1 is SNHLY, CDR2 FYNNEI, per germline. The CDR3 consists of 12 residues. The DNA of the CDR3 is TGTGCCAGCACCCCGGGGATTACTGAAGCTTTCTTT. Protein sequence: CASTPGITEAFF.

This chain links TRBV20-1 with TRBJ1-2; D gene uncertain. V lost 5 bases and J 8 bases, leaving 12 bases between the germline ends. The CDR3 totals 11 residues. From germline, CDR1 is DFQATT and CDR2 SNEGSKA (reference sequence). The CDR3 reads CSAREGSGYTF. DNA of the CDR3: TGCAGTGCTCGCGAAGGGTCGGGCTACACCTTC.

V gene TRBV6-6 combines with J gene TRBJ1-2, with a possible D match to TRBD1 (6 bases). From germline, CDR1 is MNHNY and CDR2 SVGAGI (reference sequence). The CDR3 spans 13 residues. Trimming took 6 bases from V and 2 from J, leaving 10 bases between them. CDR3 protein: CASRRGQNYGYTF. The CDR3 DNA follows: TGTGCCAGCAGGCGGGGGCAAAACTATGGCTACACCTTC.

The chain recombines TRBV6-5 with TRBJ2-3; the D call may be TRBD1 or TRBD2 (6 bases each). CDR3 length: 14 residues. Trimming removed 6 bases from V and 1 base from J, with 11 bases in between. The V gene's germline CDR1 is MNHEY and CDR2 SVGAGI. CDR3 protein: CASREGVGTDTQYF. CDR3 bases: TGTGCCAGCAGGGAGGGGGTGGGCACAGATACGCAGTATTTT.

This clone turned up a few times. J is TRBJ1-2 and V is TRBV10-3, with D maybe TRBD1 (5 bases). This CDR3 has 13 residues. The V end was cut by 6 bases, the J end by 2 bases, with 10 bases between. Germline assignment: CDR1 ENHRY and CDR2 SYGVKD. The CDR3 spells CAIRGTGNYGYTF. The CDR3 region has the DNA TGTGCCATCAGGGGGACGGGAAACTATGGCTACACCTTC.

The rearrangement uses TRBV28 and TRBJ2-3; D is possibly TRBD2 (5 bases). This CDR3 contains 14 residues. Trimming removed 8 bases at V and 6 bases at J, with 18 bases between. Germline CDR1 is MDHEN and CDR2 is SYDVKM. CDR3 bases: TGTGCCAGCGGGGAGCGGCCCAAGGGTGATACGCAGTATTTT. Translation: CASGERPKGDTQYF.

This chain links TRBV7-2 with TRBJ2-2, with a possible D match to TRBD1 (6 bases). Trimming shortened V by 1 base and J by 3 bases, and 9 bases separated the two germline ends. The CDR3 is 15 residues long. Germline CDR1 SGHTA, CDR2 FQGNSA. The CDR3: CASSLGGGYTGELFF. Here the CDR3 DNA reads TGTGCCAGCAGCTTAGGAGGGGGATACACCGGGGAGCTGTTTTTT.

The chain has TRBV30 and TRBJ1-3; D remains unclear. Germline V lookup: CDR1 GTSNPN, CDR2 SVGIG (reference sequence). CDR3 size: 12 residues. Trimming took 7 bases from V and 4 from J, leaving 11 bases between them. The CDR3 bases are TGTGCCTACAACAACGGGGGAAACACCATATATTTT. Translation gives CAYNNGGNTIYF.

V and J are TRBV19 and TRBJ1-2; D possibly corresponds to TRBD1 (6 bases). V lost 2 bases, J lost 3 bases, and 16 bases lay in between. This CDR3 has 16 residues. Germline values: CDR1 LNHDA, CDR2 SQIVND (reference sequence). The CDR3 DNA is TGTGCCAGTAGTATACGTCCAGGGGACCTATACTATGGCTACACCTTC. Translating it yields CASSIRPGDLYYGYTF.

The V gene is TRBV5-1, the J gene TRBJ1-2, with D maybe TRBD1 (5 bases). The CDR3 consists of 15 residues. The V gene lost 4 bases and the J gene lost 2 bases, with 15 bases spanning the gap. Germline assignment: CDR1 SGHRS and CDR2 YFSETQ. For the CDR3, the DNA is TGCGCCAGCAGCCCAGGCGGGGGTCCAAACTATGGCTACACCTTC. This encodes CASSPGGGPNYGYTF.

Only one count was recorded for this clone. CDR3 coding DNA: TGTGCCAGCAGTTCTCGACTAGCGGGGGCCAATGAGCAGTTCTTC. As protein: CASSSRLAGANEQFF. The rearrangement links TRBV6-6 to TRBJ2-1; 12 nucleotides match TRBD2. V lost 4 bases to trimming and J lost 6 bases; unmatched junction nucleotides: 4. CDR1 is MNHNY and CDR2 is SVGAGI in the germline V gene (reference sequence). This CDR3 is 15 amino acids long.

This sequence joins TRBV5-6 and TRBJ2-1; D unclear. The CDR3 is 12 residues long. Looked up from germline, CDR1 is SGHDT and CDR2 is YYEEEE. V lost 3 bases to trimming and J lost 3 bases, with 4 bases between them. CDR3 in DNA: TGTGCCAGCAGCTATGTCTACAATGAGCAGTTCTTC. This sequence encodes CASSYVYNEQFF.

V gene TRBV7-2 combines with J gene TRBJ2-1; D unresolved. Trimming shortened V by 2 bases and J by 5 bases, and 7 bases separated the two germline ends. The CDR3 extends over 13 amino acids. From germline, CDR1 is SGHTA and CDR2 FQGNSA. The CDR3 region is CASSLSRHNEQFF. The CDR3, as DNA: TGTGCCAGCAGCTTAAGCCGTCACAATGAGCAGTTCTTC.

This clone appeared a few times. This chain links TRBV11-2 with TRBJ1-2, with 8 bases that match TRBD1. This CDR3 spans 13 amino acids. Germline values: CDR1 SGHAT, CDR2 FQNNGV. Losses at the gene ends were 4 bases for V and 8 bases for J; bases not matched to a gene: 6. CDR3 sequence: CASSSDRGGGYTF. In nucleotides, the CDR3 is TGTGCCAGCAGCTCCGACAGGGGAGGGGGCTACACCTTC.

The chain combines TRBV3-1 (or the pseudogene TRBV3-2) with TRBJ1-1, with D perhaps matching TRBD1 (5 bases). The length of the CDR3 is 17 residues. Trimming pared 0 bases from V and 0 bases from J, leaving 14 bases between. CDR1 is LGHDT, CDR2 YNNKEL, per germline (reference sequence). CDR3 protein: CASSQETVGGMNTEAFF. The CDR3 DNA follows: TGTGCCAGCAGCCAAGAAACAGTTGGGGGGATGAACACTGAAGCTTTCTTT.

This sequence joins TRBV6-2 or TRBV6-3 and TRBJ2-3; 8 nucleotides line up with TRBD2. The germline CDR1 and CDR2 sequences are MNHEY and SVGEGT. The CDR3 extends over 12 amino acids. Trimming removed 6 bases from V and 9 bases from J; junction bases left unmatched: 5. The CDR3, as DNA: TGTGCCAGCAGCCAACTAGCGGAAACGCAGTATTTT. Its translation is CASSQLAETQYF.

This clone was counted a few times. The rearrangement uses TRBV3-1 (or the pseudogene TRBV3-2) and TRBJ2-7; D is possibly TRBD2 (6 bases). With 4 bases removed from V and 4 bases from J, the gap between germline ends came to 20 bases. CDR3 length: 16 residues. Looked up from germline, CDR1 is LGHDT and CDR2 is YNNKEL (reference sequence). Here the CDR3 DNA reads TGTGCCAGCAGCCGACGGGGGAGCACAGTCACTTACGAGCAGTACTTC. Protein product: CASSRRGSTVTYEQYF.

The V gene is TRBV4-1, the J gene TRBJ1-4, with D possibly TRBD1 on 5 matching bases. This CDR3 has 15 residues. In germline, CDR1 is MGHRA, CDR2 YSYEKL. V dropped 2 bases and J dropped 3 bases, with 10 bases sitting between them. CDR3 nucleotides: TGCGCCAGCAGCCAACGACAGCTATCTAATGAAAAACTGTTTTTT. Translation gives CASSQRQLSNEKLFF.

This clone was detected a few times. CDR3 in amino acids: CAWGVGSYGYTF. The CDR3, as DNA: TGTGCCTGGGGGGTGGGGAGCTATGGCTACACCTTC. The gene calls are TRBV30 and TRBJ1-2; D gene uncertain. CDR1 and CDR2 from the germline V gene are GTSNPN and SVGIG (reference sequence). This CDR3 has 12 amino acids. V was pared by 5 bases and J by 4 bases, with 11 bases between.

The chain couples TRBV19 to TRBJ1-3, with TRBD1 as a possible D gene (6 bases). The V gene's germline CDR1 is LNHDA and CDR2 SQIVND (reference sequence). The CDR3 has 16 amino acids. Trimming removed 7 bases from V and 0 bases from J, with 16 bases in between. CDR3 sequence reads: CASTEGGSSSGNTIYF. CDR3 DNA: TGTGCCAGTACAGAGGGGGGCTCCAGCTCTGGAAACACCATATATTTT. The full variable domain, with the rest looked up from reference TRBV19 and TRBJ1-3, is DGGITQSPKYLFRKEGQNVTLSCEQNLNHDAMYWYRQDPGQGLRLIYYSQIVNDFQKGDIAEGYSVSREKKESFPLTVTSAQKNPTAFYLCASTEGGSSSGNTIYFGEGSWLTVV.

This clone was picked up a small number of times. The rearrangement uses TRBV9 and TRBJ1-1, with D maybe TRBD1 (5 bases). Germline V gene sequence: CDR1 SGDLS, CDR2 YYNGEE. Trimming took off 1 base at V and 1 base at J, with 11 bases between the two ends. CDR3 size: 15 residues. CDR3 DNA: TGTGCCAGCAGCGTATTGGCAGGGTCGAACACTGAAGCTTTCTTT. Encoded protein: CASSVLAGSNTEAFF.

The chain couples TRBV3-1 (or the pseudogene TRBV3-2) to TRBJ1-2, with D hard to call. The V gene lost 4 bases and the J gene lost 8 bases, with 17 bases spanning the gap. The CDR3 length is 14 residues. The V gene's germline CDR1 is LGHDT and CDR2 YNNKEL (reference sequence). As DNA, the CDR3 is TGTGCCAGCAGCCCCGGGAAGTCTGTCCGCGGCTACACCTTC. Its translation is CASSPGKSVRGYTF.

This clone showed up just once. The chain employs TRBV3-1 (or the pseudogene TRBV3-2) and TRBJ2-4, with 7 bases aligning to TRBD2. The CDR3 totals 13 residues. V lost 2 bases and J lost 6; bases outside the gene matches: 1. The germline CDR1 and CDR2 sequences are LGHDT and YNNKEL (reference sequence). The CDR3 bases are TGTGCCAGCAGCCAATGGGAGGGAAACATTCAGTACTTC. Translated, it gives CASSQWEGNIQYF.

The chain links TRBV18 to TRBJ2-7, with 9 bases fitting TRBD1. The length of the CDR3 is 14 residues. Germline-derived CDR1 and CDR2 are KGHSH and LQKENI. The J segment lost 3 bases and the V segment lost 3 bases, leaving 3 bases of the junction unmatched. CDR3 loop: CASSPTTGGYEQYF. CDR3 coding DNA: TGTGCCAGCTCACCGACGACAGGGGGCTACGAGCAGTACTTC.

The sample holds a few counts of this clone. This rearrangement joins TRBV7-2 to TRBJ1-6; TRBD1 matches at 7 bases. With 10 bases clipped from V and 7 bases from J, the junction kept 7 bases outside the gene matches. The CDR3 loop spans 13 amino acids. Germline assignment: CDR1 SGHTA and CDR2 FQGNSA. The CDR3 coding sequence is TGTGCCACCATGGACAGGCCGAATTCACCCCTCCACTTT. It codes for CATMDRPNSPLHF. Filled out from reference TRBV7-2 and TRBJ1-6, the complete variable domain reads GAGVSQSPSNKVTEKGKDVELRCDPISGHTALYWYRQSLGQGLEFLIYFQGNSAPDKSGLPSDRFSAERTGGSVSTLTIQRTQQEDSAVYLCATMDRPNSPLHFGNGTRLTVT.

The chain carries TRBV27 and TRBJ2-1; 10 bases fit TRBD1. CDR1 and CDR2 from the germline V gene are MNHEY and SMNVEV (reference sequence). V lost 6 bases and J lost 2; bases outside the gene matches: 7. This CDR3 contains 16 residues. This chain's CDR3 is CASRLTGTGAYNEQFF. The CDR3 DNA reads TGTGCCAGCAGGTTGACCGGGACAGGGGCCTACAATGAGCAGTTCTTC.

The rearrangement links TRBV18 to TRBJ1-1; TRBD1 might be the D (6 bases). CDR1 KGHSH and CDR2 LQKENI come from the germline V gene. The CDR3 sequence is 16 residues long. V was trimmed by 0 bases and J by 1 base, leaving 12 bases between them. CDR3 amino acids: CASSPPGAGGNTEAFF. Written as DNA, the CDR3 is TGTGCCAGCTCACCACCGGGGGCTGGGGGGAACACTGAAGCTTTCTTT.

The chain links TRBV5-1 to TRBJ1-6; D is ambiguous. Trimming took 5 bases from V and 7 from J, leaving 16 bases between them. Germline assignment: CDR1 SGHRS and CDR2 YFSETQ. CDR3 length: 15 amino acids. Here the CDR3 DNA reads TGCGCCAGCAGAGACGACCGAGCCCACAATTCACCCCTCCACTTT. This translates into CASRDDRAHNSPLHF.

This clone was recorded only once. The chain is built from TRBV7-8 and TRBJ1-2; 9 bases are shared with TRBD1. After removal of 5 bases from V and 6 bases from J, the junction contained 7 bases not matched to a gene. The CDR3 has 14 residues. The germline V gene has CDR1 SGHVS and CDR2 FQNEAQ. The CDR3 protein is CASSTRRTGDGYTF. The CDR3 DNA is TGTGCCAGCAGCACGCGTCGGACAGGGGATGGCTACACCTTC.